This T cell receptor beta chain comes out of a study of T cell responses to AZD1222 COVID-19 vaccine. Study information: Recipients boosted at about 4 weeks or about 12 weeks are pooled.

Concerning this clone: Antigen: not known.

General study results and limits: Repertoires were obtained solely post-peak T cell response. Among spike-specific TCRs, nearly half reportedly target unmutated variant regions. It was only 6 or 7 AZD1222 recipients who were seropositive at baseline.

Repertoires were generated with immunoSEQ multiplex PCR, while TCRdb's copy carries only in-frame clones and drops some. The sample yields 140,000 or so clones, 80% to 90% seen once. V was clipped by 7 bases and J by 8 bases, with 17 bases between them. Germline V gene data show CDR1 as LNHDA and CDR2 as SQIVND (reference sequence). CDR3 length equals 14 residues. The material sequenced was peripheral blood, taken on day 0 of AZD1222 vaccination. The chain combines TRBV19 with TRBJ1-4; D may be TRBD1 (5 bases). The source of this sequence is an adult in good health. The CDR3 reads CASTTGQVGEKLFF. The CDR3 DNA sequence: TGTGCCAGTACCACGGGGCAAGTAGGGGAAAAACTGTTTTTT.